This T cell receptor (beta chain) is from a study of blood T cell repertoires in COVID-19. About the study: Whether acute or convalescent, the COVID-19 samples came from the United States, Italy and Spain. From T cells, B-cell-depleted T cells, or PBMCs came the material, which was cDNA or gDNA.

Per the study methods: Estimated nucleated cell counts came from reference gene primer amplification. The data were produced by immunoSEQ multiplex PCR, yet TCRdb's version contains in-frame clones alone and is incomplete. Clone size and V and J calls were adopted from that table, with D and trimming inferred from the DNA. The sample holds a few hundred thousand clones, about 79% seen once. Details on this clone: The same CDR3 can be traced to other DNA sequences in this sample.

Germline loops: CDR1 KGHSH, CDR2 LQKENI. Trimming stripped 6 bases from V and 1 base from J, with 9 bases between. This CDR3 contains 13 residues. The rearrangement links TRBV18 to TRBJ1-1; TRBD1 might be the D (6 bases). Material: peripheral blood. The sequence derives from a woman in her thirties or forties who had recovered from COVID-19. In DNA form, the CDR3 reads TGTGCCAGCTCGCAGACAGGGAACACTGAAGCTTTCTTT. Amino acids: CASSQTGNTEAFF.